The clone carrying this T cell receptor beta chain was recorded a few times. The data stem from a study of blood T cells in healthy people across ages. This CDR3 has 13 residues. Germline CDR1 is WSHSY and CDR2 is SAAADI. Trimming cost V 2 bases and J 5 bases, with 7 bases left between them. Primers used in a second PCR of about 6 to 11 cycles were a sample-barcoded 5' primer and a J-beta primer mix. Each CDR3 protein gets one entry after TCRdb re-called the 5' RACE reads with MiXCR. This table has fewer than 600,000 distinct CDR3 sequences, roughly a quarter appearing once. The same data also contributed to another study, on T cells of mothers and their children.

V gene TRBV10-2 combines with J gene TRBJ1-5; perhaps TRBD1 as D (6 bases). The specimen sequenced was blood. This receptor was identified in a boy aged 2 to 9 in good health. The CDR3 reads CASSEGGHQPQHF. CDR3 nucleotides: TGCGCCAGCAGTGAGGGGGGGCATCAGCCCCAGCATTTT.